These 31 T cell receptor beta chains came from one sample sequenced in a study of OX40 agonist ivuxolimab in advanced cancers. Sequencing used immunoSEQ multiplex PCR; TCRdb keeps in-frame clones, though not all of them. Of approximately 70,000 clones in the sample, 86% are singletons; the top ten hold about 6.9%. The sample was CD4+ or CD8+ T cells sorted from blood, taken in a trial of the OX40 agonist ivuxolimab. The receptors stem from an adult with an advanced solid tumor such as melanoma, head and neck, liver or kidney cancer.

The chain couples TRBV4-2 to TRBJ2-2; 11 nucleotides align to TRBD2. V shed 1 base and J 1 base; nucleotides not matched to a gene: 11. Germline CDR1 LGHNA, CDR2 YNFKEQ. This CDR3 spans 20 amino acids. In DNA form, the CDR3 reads TGTGCCAGCAGCCAAGGCTTAGTACTAGCGGGAGTAAAGAACACCGGGGAGCTGTTTTTT. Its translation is CASSQGLVLAGVKNTGELFF.

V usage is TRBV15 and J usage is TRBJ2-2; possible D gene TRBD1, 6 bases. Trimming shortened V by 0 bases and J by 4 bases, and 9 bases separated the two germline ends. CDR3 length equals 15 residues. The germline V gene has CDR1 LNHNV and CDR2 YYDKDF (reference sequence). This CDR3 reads CATSRDPRGTGELFF. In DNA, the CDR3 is TGTGCCACCAGCAGAGATCCCAGGGGCACCGGGGAGCTGTTTTTT.

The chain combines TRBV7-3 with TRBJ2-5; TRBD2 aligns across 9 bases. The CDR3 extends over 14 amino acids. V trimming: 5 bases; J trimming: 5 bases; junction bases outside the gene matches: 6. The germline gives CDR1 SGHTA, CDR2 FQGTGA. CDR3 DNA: TGTGCCAGCAGCCCCAGCGGGGGGCAGGAGACCCAGTACTTC. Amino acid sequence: CASSPSGGQETQYF.

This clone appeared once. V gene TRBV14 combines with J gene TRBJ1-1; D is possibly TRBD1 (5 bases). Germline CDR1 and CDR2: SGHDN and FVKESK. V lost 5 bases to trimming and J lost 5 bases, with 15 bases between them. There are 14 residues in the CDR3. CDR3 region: CASSGSGGRTEAFF. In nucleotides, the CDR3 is TGTGCCAGCAGCGGGTCGGGGGGAAGAACTGAAGCTTTCTTT.

CDR3 sequence reads: CASSPARRDVKNIQYF. CDR3 in DNA: TGCGCCAGCAGCCCAGCCCGGAGGGATGTCAAAAACATTCAGTACTTC. The gene calls are TRBV4-3 and TRBJ2-4; TRBD2 is a possible D gene (6 bases). Trimming removed 4 bases from V and 3 bases from J, with 16 bases in between. The CDR3 contains 16 residues. Germline CDR1 LGHNA, CDR2 YSLEER.

CDR3 amino acids: CASSSTGVTNEKLFF. CDR3 nucleotides: TGTGCCAGCAGCTCGACAGGAGTTACTAATGAAAAACTGTTTTTT. This chain uses TRBV11-2 with TRBJ1-4, with D tentatively TRBD1 (6 bases). From germline, CDR1 is SGHAT and CDR2 FQNNGV. V shed 4 bases and J shed 2 bases, with 11 bases lying between them. This CDR3 spans 15 amino acids.

CDR3 protein: CASKPTSDTQYF. The CDR3 nucleotides read TGTGCCAGCAAGCCTACATCAGATACGCAGTATTTT. The V gene is TRBV2, the J gene TRBJ2-3; no clear D gene. CDR1 is SNHLY, CDR2 FYNNEI, per germline. V dropped 7 bases and J dropped 4 bases, with 9 bases sitting between them. CDR3 length: 12 residues.

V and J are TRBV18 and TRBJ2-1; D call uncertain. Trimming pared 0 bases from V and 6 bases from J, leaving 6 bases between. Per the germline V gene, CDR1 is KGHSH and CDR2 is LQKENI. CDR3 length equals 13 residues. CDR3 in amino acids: CASSPPAANEQFF. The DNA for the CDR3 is TGTGCCAGCTCACCACCAGCAGCCAATGAGCAGTTCTTC.

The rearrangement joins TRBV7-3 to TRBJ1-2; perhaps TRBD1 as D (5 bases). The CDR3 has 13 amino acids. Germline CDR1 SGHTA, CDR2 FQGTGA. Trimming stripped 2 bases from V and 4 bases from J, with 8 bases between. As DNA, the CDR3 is TGTGCCAGCAGCTTAGGAGGGACCTATGGCTACACCTTC. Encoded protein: CASSLGGTYGYTF. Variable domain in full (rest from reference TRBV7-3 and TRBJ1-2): GAGVSQTPSNKVTEKGKYVELRCDPISGHTALYWYRQSLGQGPEFLIYFQGTGAADDSGLPNDRFFAVRPEGSVSTLKIQRTERGDSAVYLCASSLGGTYGYTFGSGTRLTVV.

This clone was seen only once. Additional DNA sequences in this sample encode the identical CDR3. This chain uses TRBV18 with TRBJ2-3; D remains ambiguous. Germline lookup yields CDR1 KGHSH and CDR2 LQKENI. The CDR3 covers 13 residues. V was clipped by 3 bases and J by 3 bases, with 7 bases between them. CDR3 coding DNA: TGTGCCAGCTCACCTCCCGGGACAGATACGCAGTATTTT. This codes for CASSPPGTDTQYF.

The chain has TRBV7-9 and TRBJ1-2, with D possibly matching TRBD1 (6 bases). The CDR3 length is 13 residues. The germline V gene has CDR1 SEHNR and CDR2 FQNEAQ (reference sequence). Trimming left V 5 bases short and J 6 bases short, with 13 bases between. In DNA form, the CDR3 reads TGTGCCAGCAGCCCACAGGGAAAGGATGGCTACACCTTC. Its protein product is CASSPQGKDGYTF.

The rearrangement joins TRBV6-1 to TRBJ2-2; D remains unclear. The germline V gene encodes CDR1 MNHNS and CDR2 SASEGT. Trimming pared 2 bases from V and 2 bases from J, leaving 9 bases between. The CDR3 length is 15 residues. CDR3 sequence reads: CASSESTENTGELFF. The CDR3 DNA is TGTGCCAGCAGTGAAAGTACAGAAAACACCGGGGAGCTGTTTTTT.

The CDR3 loop is CASSQDSNRDEAFF. In DNA, the CDR3 is TGCGCCAGCAGCCAAGATTCGAACCGGGATGAAGCTTTCTTT. The chain uses TRBV4-1 and TRBJ1-1; unclear D gene. The germline CDR1 and CDR2 sequences are MGHRA and YSYEKL. V gave up 0 bases and J gave up 7 bases, with 12 bases separating them. The CDR3 is 14 amino acids.

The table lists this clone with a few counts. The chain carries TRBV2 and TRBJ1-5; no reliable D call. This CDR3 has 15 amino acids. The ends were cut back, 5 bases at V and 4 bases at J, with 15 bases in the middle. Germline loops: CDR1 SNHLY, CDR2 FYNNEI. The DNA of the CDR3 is TGTGCCAGCAGTCCATTCGGGTGGGATAATCAGCCCCAGCATTTT. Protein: CASSPFGWDNQPQHF.

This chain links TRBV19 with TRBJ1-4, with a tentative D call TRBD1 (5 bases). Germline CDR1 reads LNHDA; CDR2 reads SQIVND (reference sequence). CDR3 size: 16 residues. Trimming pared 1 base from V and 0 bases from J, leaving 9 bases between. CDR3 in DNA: TGTGCCAGTAGTATAGGGGGCAGAGCAACTAATGAAAAACTGTTTTTT. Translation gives CASSIGGRATNEKLFF.

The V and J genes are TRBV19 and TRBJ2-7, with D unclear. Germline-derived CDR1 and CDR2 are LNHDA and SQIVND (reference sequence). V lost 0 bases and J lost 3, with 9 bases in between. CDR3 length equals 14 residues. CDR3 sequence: CASSIDGEDYEQYF. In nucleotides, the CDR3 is TGTGCCAGTAGTATAGATGGAGAGGACTACGAGCAGTACTTC.

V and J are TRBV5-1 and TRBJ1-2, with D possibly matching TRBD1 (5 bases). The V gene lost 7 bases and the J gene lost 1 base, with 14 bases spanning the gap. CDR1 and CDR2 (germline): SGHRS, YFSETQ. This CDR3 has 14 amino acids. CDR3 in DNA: TGCGCCAGCGGGGAGGGGCCCATTAACTATGGCTACACCTTC. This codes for CASGEGPINYGYTF.

CDR3 DNA sequence: TGTGCCAGCGGCGAGGACGGAGCCTACAATGAGCAGTTCTTC. Translation gives CASGEDGAYNEQFF. The gene calls are TRBV2 and TRBJ2-1; D remains unclear. Trimming shortened V by 8 bases and J by 2 bases, and 13 bases separated the two germline ends. Germline V gene sequence: CDR1 SNHLY, CDR2 FYNNEI. The CDR3 totals 14 residues.

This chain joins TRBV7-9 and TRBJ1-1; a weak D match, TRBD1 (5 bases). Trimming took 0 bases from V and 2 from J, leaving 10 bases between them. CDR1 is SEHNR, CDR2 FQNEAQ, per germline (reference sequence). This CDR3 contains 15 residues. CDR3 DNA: TGTGCCAGCAGCTTAGCAGGGGCGGGCAACACTGAAGCTTTCTTT. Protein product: CASSLAGAGNTEAFF.

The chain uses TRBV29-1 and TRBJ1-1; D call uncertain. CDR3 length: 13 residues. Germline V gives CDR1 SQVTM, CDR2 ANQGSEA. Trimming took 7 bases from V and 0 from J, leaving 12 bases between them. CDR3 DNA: TGCAGCGAAGCCCGGACCATGAACACTGAAGCTTTCTTT. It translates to CSEARTMNTEAFF.

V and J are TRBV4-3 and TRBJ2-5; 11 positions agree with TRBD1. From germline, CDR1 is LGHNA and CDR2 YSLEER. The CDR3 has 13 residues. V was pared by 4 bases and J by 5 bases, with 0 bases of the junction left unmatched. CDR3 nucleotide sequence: TGCGCCAGCAGCCGGGACAGGGGGGAGACCCAGTACTTC. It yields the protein CASSRDRGETQYF.

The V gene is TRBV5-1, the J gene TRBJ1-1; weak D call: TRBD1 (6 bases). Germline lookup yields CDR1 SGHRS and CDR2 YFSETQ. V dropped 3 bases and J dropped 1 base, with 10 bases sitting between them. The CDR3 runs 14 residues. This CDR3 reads CASSWATGNTEAFF. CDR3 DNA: TGCGCCAGCAGCTGGGCGACAGGGAACACTGAAGCTTTCTTT.

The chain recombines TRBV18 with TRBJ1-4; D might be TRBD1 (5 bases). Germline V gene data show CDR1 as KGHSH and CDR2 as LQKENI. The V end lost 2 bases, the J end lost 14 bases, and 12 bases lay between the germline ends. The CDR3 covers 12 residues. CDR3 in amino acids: CASSPTLNRLFF. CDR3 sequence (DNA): TGTGCCAGCTCACCAACACTGAACAGGCTGTTTTTT.

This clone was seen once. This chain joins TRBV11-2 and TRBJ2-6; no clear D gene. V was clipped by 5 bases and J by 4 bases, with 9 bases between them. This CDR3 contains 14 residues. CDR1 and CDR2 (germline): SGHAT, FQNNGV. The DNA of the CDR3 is TGTGCCAGCAGCCGCCCTCCGGGGGCCAACGTCCTGACTTTC. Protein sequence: CASSRPPGANVLTF.

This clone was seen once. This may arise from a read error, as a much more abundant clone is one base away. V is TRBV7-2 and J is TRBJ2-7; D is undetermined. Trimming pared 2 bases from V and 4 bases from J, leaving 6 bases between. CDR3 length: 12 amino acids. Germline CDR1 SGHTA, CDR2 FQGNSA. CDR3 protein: CASSLMSYEQYF. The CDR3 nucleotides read TGTGCCAGCAGCTTAATGTCGTACGAGCAGTACTTC. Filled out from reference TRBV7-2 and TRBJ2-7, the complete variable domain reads GAGVSQSPSNKVTEKGKDVELRCDPISGHTALYWYRQSLGQGLEFLIYFQGNSAPDKSGLPSDRFSAERTGGSVSTLTIQRTQQEDSAVYLCASSLMSYEQYFGPGTRLTVT.

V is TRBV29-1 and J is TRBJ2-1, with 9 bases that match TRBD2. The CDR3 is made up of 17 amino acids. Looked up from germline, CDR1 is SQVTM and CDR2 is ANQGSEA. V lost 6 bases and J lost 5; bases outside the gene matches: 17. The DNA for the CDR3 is TGCAGCGTACCCCACGGCGGGAGGGCCAGCATGGACAATGAGCAGTTCTTC. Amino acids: CSVPHGGRASMDNEQFF.

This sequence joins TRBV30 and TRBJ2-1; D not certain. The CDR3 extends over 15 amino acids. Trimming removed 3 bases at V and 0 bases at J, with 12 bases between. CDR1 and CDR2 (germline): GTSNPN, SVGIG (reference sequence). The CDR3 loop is CAWRMVLSSYNEQFF. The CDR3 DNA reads TGTGCCTGGAGGATGGTGTTAAGCTCCTACAATGAGCAGTTCTTC.

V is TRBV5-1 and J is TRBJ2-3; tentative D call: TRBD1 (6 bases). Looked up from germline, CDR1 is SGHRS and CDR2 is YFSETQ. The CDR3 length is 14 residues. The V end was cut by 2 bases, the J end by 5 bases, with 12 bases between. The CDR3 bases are TGCGCCAGCAGCTTAAACAGGGCGGGAGATACGCAGTATTTT. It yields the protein CASSLNRAGDTQYF.

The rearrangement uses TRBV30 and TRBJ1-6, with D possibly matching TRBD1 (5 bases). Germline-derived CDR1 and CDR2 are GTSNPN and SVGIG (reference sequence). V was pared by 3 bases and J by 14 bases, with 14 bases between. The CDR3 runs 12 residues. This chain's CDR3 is CAWRRTSGALHF. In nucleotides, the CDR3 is TGTGCCTGGAGAAGGACCTCGGGGGCCCTCCACTTT. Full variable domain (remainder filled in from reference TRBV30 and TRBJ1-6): SQTIHQWPATLVQPVGSPLSLECTVEGTSNPNLYWYRQAAGRGLQLLFYSVGIGQISSEVPQNLSASRPQDRQFILSSKKLLLSDSGFYLCAWRRTSGALHFGNGTRLTVT.

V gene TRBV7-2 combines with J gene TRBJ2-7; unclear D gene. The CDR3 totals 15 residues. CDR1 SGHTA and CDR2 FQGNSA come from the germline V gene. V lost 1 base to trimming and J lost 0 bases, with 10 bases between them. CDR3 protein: CASSLGSTPSYEQYF. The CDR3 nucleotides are TGTGCCAGCAGCTTAGGGTCGACACCCTCCTACGAGCAGTACTTC.

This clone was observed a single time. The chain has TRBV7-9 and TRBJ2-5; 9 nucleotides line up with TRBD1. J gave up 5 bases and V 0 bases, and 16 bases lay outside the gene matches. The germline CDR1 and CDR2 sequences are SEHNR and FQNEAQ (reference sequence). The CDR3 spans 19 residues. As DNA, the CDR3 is TGTGCCAGCAGCTTAGCAAACAGGGGGCGCTTGGTTCGCGAGGAGACCCAGTACTTC. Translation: CASSLANRGRLVREETQYF.